This TCR beta chain derives from a study of T cells in tumors after PD-1 blockade. Looking at the study overall: A subset received ongoing vismodegib 150 mg daily alongside anti-PD-1 therapy.

Profiling relied on immunoSEQ multiplex PCR, and the TCRdb table lists in-frame clones only, not all of them. The data hold 23,000 or so clones, with around four fifths observed a single time. Of note for this clone: Its antigen is not known.

V lost 5 bases and J lost 2; bases outside the gene matches: 2. The CDR3 totals 14 residues. Looked up from germline, CDR1 is SGHTA and CDR2 is FQGTGA. Study conclusions and caveats: Peripheral recruitment is suggested, as some novel exhausted tumor clones were in pre-treatment blood.

The receptor's source is a human donor with basal cell carcinoma. The specimen was PBMCs, collected after anti-PD-1 treatment. The chain combines TRBV7-3 with TRBJ2-5; 10 nucleotides agree with TRBD2. The DNA for the CDR3 is TGTGCCAGCAGCATTAGCGGGGGGCAAGAGACCCAGTACTTC. Translated: CASSISGGQETQYF.